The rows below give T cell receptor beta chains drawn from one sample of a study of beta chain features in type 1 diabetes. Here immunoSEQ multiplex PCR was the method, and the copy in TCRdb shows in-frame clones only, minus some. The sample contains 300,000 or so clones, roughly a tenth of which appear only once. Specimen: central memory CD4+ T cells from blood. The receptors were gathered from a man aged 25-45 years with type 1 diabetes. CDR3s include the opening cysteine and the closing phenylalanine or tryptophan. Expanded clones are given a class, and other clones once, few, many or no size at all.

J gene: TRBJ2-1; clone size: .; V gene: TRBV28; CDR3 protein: CASSKGLAGSSSYNEQFF
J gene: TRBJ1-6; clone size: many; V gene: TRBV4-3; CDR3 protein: CASSQGIDSPLHF
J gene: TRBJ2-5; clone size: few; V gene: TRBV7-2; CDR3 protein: CASSFGQLETQYF
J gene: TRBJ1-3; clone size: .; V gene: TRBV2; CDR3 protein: CASRGAGPSSGNTIYF
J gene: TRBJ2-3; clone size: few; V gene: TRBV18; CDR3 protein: CASSPSPTDTQYF
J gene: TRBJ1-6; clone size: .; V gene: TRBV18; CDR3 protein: CASSPPGGASPLHF
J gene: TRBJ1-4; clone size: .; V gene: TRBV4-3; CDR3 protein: CASSQRTGGEKLFF
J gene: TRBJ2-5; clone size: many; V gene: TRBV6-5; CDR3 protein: CASSYGGFQETQYF
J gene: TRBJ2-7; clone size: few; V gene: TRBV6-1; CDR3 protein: CASSDGPGLYEQYF
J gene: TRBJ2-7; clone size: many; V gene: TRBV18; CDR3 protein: CASSPPNTGVYEQYF
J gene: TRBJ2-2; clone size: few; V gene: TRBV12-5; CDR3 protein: CASGSPPGELFF
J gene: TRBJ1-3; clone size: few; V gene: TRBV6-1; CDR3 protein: CASSELWGSGNTIYF
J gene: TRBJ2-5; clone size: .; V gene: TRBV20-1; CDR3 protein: CSASFEETQYF
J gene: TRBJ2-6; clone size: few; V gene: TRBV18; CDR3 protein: CASSPSRDGNVLTF
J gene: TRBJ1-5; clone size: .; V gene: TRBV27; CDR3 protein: CASSSGQGGGQPQHF
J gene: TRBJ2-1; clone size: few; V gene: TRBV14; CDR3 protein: CASSQEGQVYNEQFF
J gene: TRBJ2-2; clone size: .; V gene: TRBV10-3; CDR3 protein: CAINPTRDSVGGELFF
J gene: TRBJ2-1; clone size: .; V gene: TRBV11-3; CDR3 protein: CASSHADRYNEQFF
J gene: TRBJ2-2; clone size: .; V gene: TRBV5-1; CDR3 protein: CASSLEVGGTGELFF
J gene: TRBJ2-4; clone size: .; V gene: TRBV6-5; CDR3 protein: CASSLFSFPKNIQYF
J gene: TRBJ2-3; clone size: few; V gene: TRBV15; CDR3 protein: CATSRDASGSSTDTQYF
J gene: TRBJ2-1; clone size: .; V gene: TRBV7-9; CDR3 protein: CASSSPDWYEQFF
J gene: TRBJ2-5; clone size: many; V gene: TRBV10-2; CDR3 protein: CASLLAGGETQYF
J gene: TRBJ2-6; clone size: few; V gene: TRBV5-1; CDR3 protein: CASSGTGFGGANVLTF
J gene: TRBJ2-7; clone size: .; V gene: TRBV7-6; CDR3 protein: CASSPRTSGASEQYF
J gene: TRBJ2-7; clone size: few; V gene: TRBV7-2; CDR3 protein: CASSLAGSYEQYF
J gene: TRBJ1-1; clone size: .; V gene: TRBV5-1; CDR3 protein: CASSLSEGYTEAFF
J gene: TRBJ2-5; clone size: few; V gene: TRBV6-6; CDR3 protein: CASSLDSQETQYF
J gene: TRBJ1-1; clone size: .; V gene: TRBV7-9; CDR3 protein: CASSLERGNTEAFF
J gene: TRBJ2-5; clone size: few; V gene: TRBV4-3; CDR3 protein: CASSRTWGRQETQYF
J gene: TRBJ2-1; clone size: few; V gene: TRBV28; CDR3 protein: CASSQQGYEVDEQFF
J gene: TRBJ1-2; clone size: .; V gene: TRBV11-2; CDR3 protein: CASSLEGGGYGYTF
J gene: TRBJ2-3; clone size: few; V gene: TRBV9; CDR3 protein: CASSSTGGAGGTDTQYF
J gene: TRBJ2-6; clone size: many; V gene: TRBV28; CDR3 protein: CASSVSSGANVLTF
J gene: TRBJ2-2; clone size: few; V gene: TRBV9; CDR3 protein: CASSVAPSSSNTGELFF
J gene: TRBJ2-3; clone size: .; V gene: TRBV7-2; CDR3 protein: CASSSGTGRLDTQYF
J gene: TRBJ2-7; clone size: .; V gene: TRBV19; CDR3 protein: CASSIGGPTYEQYF
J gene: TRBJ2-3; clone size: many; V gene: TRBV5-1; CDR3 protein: CASSLETDTQYF
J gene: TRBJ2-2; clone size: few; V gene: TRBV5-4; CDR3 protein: CASSLAGGVTGELFF
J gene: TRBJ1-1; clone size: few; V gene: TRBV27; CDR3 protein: CASRSRVGNTEAFF
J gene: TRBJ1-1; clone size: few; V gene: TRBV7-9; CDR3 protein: CASSSGPGTEAFF
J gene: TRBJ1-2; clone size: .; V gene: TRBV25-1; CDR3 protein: CASSRGANYGYTF
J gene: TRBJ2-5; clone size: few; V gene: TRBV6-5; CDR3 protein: CASSYRQGYETQYF
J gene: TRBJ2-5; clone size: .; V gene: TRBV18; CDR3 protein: CASSPGLGETQYF
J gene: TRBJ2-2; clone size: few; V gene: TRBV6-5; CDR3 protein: CASSIQGSGELFF
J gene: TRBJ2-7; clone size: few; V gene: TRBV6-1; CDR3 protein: CASGDSPTYEQYF
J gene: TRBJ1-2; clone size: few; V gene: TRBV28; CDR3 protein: CASSRSPRAQYGYTF
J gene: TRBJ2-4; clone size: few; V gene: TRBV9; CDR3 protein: CASSQGWDRPYF
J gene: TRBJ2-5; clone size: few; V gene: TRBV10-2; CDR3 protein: CASSAGTETQYF
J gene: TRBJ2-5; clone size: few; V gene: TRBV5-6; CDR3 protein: CASSLGGTLAQETQYF
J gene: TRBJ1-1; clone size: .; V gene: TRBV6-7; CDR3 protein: CASTDLPWNTEAFF